The 20 T cell receptor beta chains in this list originate from one sample, sequenced in a study of blood T cell repertoires in COVID-19. The data were produced by immunoSEQ multiplex PCR, yet TCRdb's version contains in-frame clones alone and is incomplete. The sample shows some 220,000 clones, about 80% of them seen only once. Specimen: peripheral blood. These receptors all stem from an older woman with acute or convalescent COVID-19.

The CDR3 nucleotides are TGTGCCAGCAGCCAATCGGGAGTGGGGAATCAGCCCCAGCATTTT. Protein: CASSQSGVGNQPQHF. The rearrangement joins TRBV3-1 (or the pseudogene TRBV3-2) to TRBJ1-5; D remains ambiguous. The germline V gene encodes CDR1 LGHDT and CDR2 YNNKEL (reference sequence). Deletions cut 2 bases from V and 4 bases from J, with 12 bases between. This CDR3 has 15 residues.

The chain couples TRBV10-3 to TRBJ2-3; TRBD2 is a possible D gene (6 bases). Trimming stripped 6 bases from V and 0 bases from J, with 13 bases between. Germline CDR1 ENHRY, CDR2 SYGVKD. The CDR3 spans 15 residues. CDR3 in amino acids: CAISMGLRSTDTQYF. For the CDR3, the DNA is TGTGCCATCAGCATGGGACTTCGAAGCACAGATACGCAGTATTTT.

This chain joins TRBV28 and TRBJ2-7, with D maybe TRBD1 (6 bases). Trimming pared 5 bases from V and 3 bases from J, leaving 11 bases between. The CDR3 runs to 13 residues. CDR1 is MDHEN and CDR2 is SYDVKM in the germline V gene. The CDR3 here is CASSPGTFYEQYF. CDR3 sequence (DNA): TGTGCCAGCAGTCCGGGGACATTCTACGAGCAGTACTTC.

A few counts support this clone. Other DNA sequences in the sample encode the same CDR3. J is TRBJ1-6 and V is TRBV6-5, with TRBD1 matching over 10 bases. This CDR3 is built from 14 residues. After removal of 4 bases from V and 9 bases from J, the junction contained 3 bases not matched to a gene. Germline loops: CDR1 MNHEY, CDR2 SVGAGI. CDR3 protein: CASSSDRGLSPLHF. The CDR3 DNA reads as TGTGCCAGCAGTTCCGACAGGGGGCTTTCACCCCTCCACTTT.

The chain employs TRBV5-8 and TRBJ1-2; D ambiguous. Germline V gene data show CDR1 as SGHTS and CDR2 as YDEGEE. V was cut by 8 bases and J by 5 bases, with 25 bases left in between. The CDR3 sequence is 16 residues long. The CDR3 here is CASTRIEWYGGYGYTF. Here the CDR3 DNA reads TGTGCCAGTACAAGAATCGAATGGTACGGAGGATATGGCTACACCTTC.

The genes are TRBV7-9 and TRBJ1-2, with a weak D call TRBD1 (5 bases). The CDR3 is 15 residues long. Germline V lookup: CDR1 SEHNR, CDR2 FQNEAQ (reference sequence). V dropped 1 base and J dropped 8 bases, with 17 bases sitting between them. CDR3 DNA sequence: TGTGCCAGCAGCTTAGGGGTGGGGCCCCAGCAAGGCTACACCTTC. Protein sequence: CASSLGVGPQQGYTF.

The genes are TRBV27 and TRBJ2-5; 7 nucleotides line up with TRBD2. The CDR3 totals 14 residues. The V gene end was trimmed by 5 bases and the J gene end by 0 bases; junction bases not matched to a gene: 3. Germline V gene lookup returns CDR1 MNHEY and CDR2 SMNVEV (reference sequence). The DNA for the CDR3 is TGTGCCAGCAGTGCGCGGGGGTACCAAGAGACCCAGTACTTC. This gives the protein CASSARGYQETQYF.

The V gene is TRBV19, the J gene TRBJ1-5; possible D gene TRBD1, 6 bases. V was cut by 10 bases and J by 4 bases, with 11 bases left in between. This CDR3 comprises 12 residues. CDR1 LNHDA and CDR2 SQIVND come from the germline V gene (reference sequence). In nucleotides, the CDR3 is TGTGCCACCTCTACAGGGAATCAGCCCCAGCATTTT. This gives the protein CATSTGNQPQHF.

The rearrangement links TRBV24-1 to TRBJ2-3, with D possibly being TRBD1 (7 bases). V lost 3 bases and J lost 5, with 17 bases in between. Looked up from germline, CDR1 is KGHDR and CDR2 is SFDVKD. The CDR3 extends over 16 amino acids. The CDR3 loop reads CATSDPTNQGGDTQYF. The CDR3 region has the DNA TGTGCCACCAGTGATCCAACCAATCAGGGGGGAGATACGCAGTATTTT.

The chain links TRBV9 to TRBJ2-5, with 8 positions matching TRBD2. V lost 2 bases, J lost 4 bases, and 7 bases stayed unmatched. Germline V gene lookup returns CDR1 SGDLS and CDR2 YYNGEE. The CDR3 extends over 15 amino acids. DNA of the CDR3: TGTGCCAGCAGCGTTAGCGGGGTGGGACCAGAGACCCAGTACTTC. Residues: CASSVSGVGPETQYF.

V and J are TRBV7-6 and TRBJ2-5, with D unresolved. Between the trimmed V and J ends, which lost 1 base and 5 bases, there was a span of 11 bases. CDR1 is SGHVS, CDR2 FNYEAQ, per germline. This CDR3 contains 14 residues. CDR3 region: CASSLGLESETQYF. The CDR3 bases are TGTGCCAGCAGCTTAGGCCTAGAGTCGGAGACCCAGTACTTC.

This chain links TRBV11-2 with TRBJ1-4; 7 nucleotides agree with TRBD1. Germline V gene data show CDR1 as SGHAT and CDR2 as FQNNGV. The CDR3 is 17 residues long. V lost 5 bases and J lost 0; bases outside the gene matches: 9. CDR3 sequence reads: CASSPRTGETTNEKLFF. The CDR3 DNA is TGTGCCAGCAGCCCCCGGACAGGCGAGACAACTAATGAAAAACTGTTTTTT.

The rearrangement uses TRBV6-1 and TRBJ1-4; 9 bases are a match to TRBD1. Germline values: CDR1 MNHNS, CDR2 SASEGT. CDR3 length equals 15 residues. V lost 0 bases to trimming and J lost 5 bases; unmatched junction nucleotides: 1. CDR3 DNA: TGTGCCAGCAGTGAAGCGGGACAGGGAAATGAAAAACTGTTTTTT. Its protein product is CASSEAGQGNEKLFF.

V usage is TRBV27 and J usage is TRBJ2-7; a possible D gene is TRBD1 (6 bases). CDR3 size: 15 residues. CDR1 and CDR2 (germline): MNHEY, SMNVEV (reference sequence). Deletions cut 1 base from V and 3 bases from J, with 13 bases between. The CDR3 coding sequence is TGTGCCAGCAGTTTATTCGCAGGGGCCTACTACGAGCAGTACTTC. This gives the protein CASSLFAGAYYEQYF.

The rearrangement joins TRBV19 to TRBJ2-7, with TRBD2 as a possible D gene (6 bases). With 7 bases removed from V and 3 bases from J, the gap between germline ends came to 7 bases. This CDR3 spans 11 amino acids. Germline V gene sequence: CDR1 LNHDA, CDR2 SQIVND (reference sequence). In nucleotides, the CDR3 is TGTGCCAGTAAAGCGGGCTACGAGCAGTACTTC. This codes for CASKAGYEQYF.

This sequence joins TRBV9 and TRBJ1-2; 10 bases line up with TRBD1. The trim removed 2 bases at V and 2 bases at J, leaving 3 bases unmatched. This CDR3 spans 15 amino acids. Germline CDR1 and CDR2: SGDLS and YYNGEE. Here the CDR3 reads CASSVWDRGNYGYTF. CDR3 nucleotide sequence: TGTGCCAGCAGCGTGTGGGACAGGGGAAACTATGGCTACACCTTC. Filled out from reference TRBV9 and TRBJ1-2, the complete variable domain reads DSGVTQTPKHLITATGQRVTLRCSPRSGDLSVYWYQQSLDQGLQFLIQYYNGEERAKGNILERFSAQQFPDLHSELNLSSLELGDSALYFCASSVWDRGNYGYTFGSGTRLTVV.

The genes are TRBV3-1 (or the pseudogene TRBV3-2) and TRBJ1-1, with D maybe TRBD1 (5 bases). Germline V gene lookup returns CDR1 LGHDT and CDR2 YNNKEL (reference sequence). Trimming cost V 9 bases and J 5 bases, with 10 bases left between them. The CDR3 is made up of 11 amino acids. The DNA of the CDR3 is TGTGCCAGGATTCACAGGACTGAAGCTTTCTTT. Translated: CARIHRTEAFF.

The chain carries TRBV12-3 or TRBV12-4 and TRBJ1-2, with D possibly matching TRBD1 (6 bases). V lost 6 bases and J lost 1, with 6 bases in between. CDR3 size: 12 residues. The CDR3 nucleotides are TGTGCCAGCAGGGACAGTAACTATGGCTACACCTTC. Encoded protein: CASRDSNYGYTF.

This clone appeared once. CDR3 bases: TGTGCCAGTAGTACGGACACTTTGAACACCGGGGAGCTGTTTTTT. It yields the protein CASSTDTLNTGELFF. This sequence joins TRBV19 and TRBJ2-2; tentative D call: TRBD1 (5 bases). Trimming took off 4 bases at V and 1 base at J, with 10 bases between the two ends. Germline loops: CDR1 LNHDA, CDR2 SQIVND (reference sequence). The CDR3 extends over 15 amino acids.

The J gene is TRBJ1-1, the V gene TRBV30, with D possibly being TRBD1 (5 bases). Trimming removed 5 bases at V and 0 bases at J, with 16 bases between. This CDR3 has 15 residues. Germline V gives CDR1 GTSNPN, CDR2 SVGIG (reference sequence). This CDR3 reads CAWAFGGGMNTEAFF. DNA of the CDR3: TGTGCCTGGGCCTTCGGGGGGGGGATGAACACTGAAGCTTTCTTT.